This TCR beta chain was identified during a study of blood T cells in healthy people across ages. It was with a sample-barcoded 5' primer and a J-beta primer mix that a second PCR of roughly 7 to 12 cycles was run. Each TCR beta cDNA got a 12-nucleotide random molecular identifier. Via MiXCR, TCRdb re-called the 5' RACE reads, giving one row per CDR3 protein. This table has about 670,000 distinct CDR3 sequences, approximately 52% appearing once. Germline V gene sequence: CDR1 MGHRA, CDR2 YSYEKL. The CDR3 covers 16 residues. V lost 4 bases to trimming and J lost 2 bases; unmatched junction nucleotides: 8. Overall study results and limits: More naive CD4+ cells and higher diversity were found in long-lived than in aged donors. Investigators treated diversity estimates from one million T cells as underestimates.

In its sample, this clonotype was seen many times. The antigen is not known. The TCR sequence derives from an elderly woman in good health. Sequencing was done on a sample of blood. The chain employs TRBV4-1 and TRBJ2-5, with TRBD2 matching over 9 bases. The DNA for the CDR3 is TGCGCCAGCAGCCTGAACGCGGGGGGGATTCAAGAGACCCAGTACTTC. It translates to CASSLNAGGIQETQYF.